The 20 T cell receptor beta chains in this list originate from one sample, sequenced in a study of blood T cell repertoires in COVID-19. Clones were sequenced by immunoSEQ multiplex PCR, and TCRdb holds only the in-frame ones, with some missing. The repertoire includes hundreds of thousands of clones, roughly 84% of them detected once, and less than 8% sits in the top ten. The sequenced material came from peripheral blood. The receptor source for this set is a woman in her fifties or sixties with acute or convalescent COVID-19.

This chain links TRBV9 with TRBJ1-3; the match to TRBD1 covers 9 bases. The CDR3 has 14 residues. With V trimmed by 6 bases and J by 4 bases, 5 bases remained unmatched. Germline V gene data show CDR1 as SGDLS and CDR2 as YYNGEE. The CDR3 DNA is TGTGCCAGCACTGGGACAGGGTCAGGAAACACCATATATTTT. It specifies CASTGTGSGNTIYF.

The V gene is TRBV4-2, the J gene TRBJ1-1; possibly TRBD1 for D (5 bases). The germline CDR1 and CDR2 sequences are LGHNA and YNFKEQ. Trimming took off 1 base at V and 10 bases at J, with 19 bases between the two ends. This CDR3 spans 15 amino acids. The CDR3 loop is CASSQALDSPRRAFF. CDR3 DNA sequence: TGTGCCAGCAGCCAAGCCTTAGACAGCCCTAGAAGAGCTTTCTTT.

The rearrangement uses TRBV4-2 and TRBJ1-6; the D is unclear. The CDR3 spans 13 residues. Trimming took 5 bases from V and 8 from J, leaving 10 bases between them. Germline V gene lookup returns CDR1 LGHNA and CDR2 YNFKEQ. CDR3 nucleotides: TGTGCCAGCAGCGCAACGGGTGATTCACCCCTCCACTTT. This encodes CASSATGDSPLHF.

This chain uses TRBV5-1 with TRBJ2-5; TRBD2 aligns across 10 bases. The CDR3 totals 16 residues. Per germline, CDR1 SGHRS and CDR2 YFSETQ. With V trimmed by 4 bases and J by 2 bases, 8 bases remained unmatched. The CDR3 is CASSLGASGGQETQYF. The DNA of the CDR3 is TGCGCCAGCAGCCTCGGGGCTAGCGGGGGTCAAGAGACCCAGTACTTC.

The V and J genes are TRBV30 and TRBJ1-4; the match to TRBD1 covers 11 bases. This CDR3 contains 15 residues. Trimming removed 5 bases from V and 2 bases from J; junction bases left unmatched: 4. Germline values: CDR1 GTSNPN, CDR2 SVGIG (reference sequence). DNA for the CDR3: TGTGCCTGGCGGGGGACAGGGGGGACTAATGAAAAACTGTTTTTT. This encodes CAWRGTGGTNEKLFF.

The J gene is TRBJ2-7, the V gene TRBV19; the D is unclear. The V gene's germline CDR1 is LNHDA and CDR2 SQIVND (reference sequence). The CDR3 contains 13 residues. V lost 6 bases and J 3 bases, leaving 12 bases between the germline ends. The CDR3 spells CASSWASDYEQYF. CDR3 nucleotides: TGTGCCAGTAGCTGGGCTTCAGACTACGAGCAGTACTTC.

This CDR3 is CASTNARGAGETQYF. The CDR3 nucleotides are TGTGCCAGCACCAACGCGCGGGGGGCAGGGGAGACCCAGTACTTC. The V and J genes are TRBV6-5 and TRBJ2-5, with TRBD2 matching 8 bases. The CDR3 length is 15 residues. J gave up 5 bases and V 7 bases, and 12 bases lay outside the gene matches. Germline V lookup: CDR1 MNHEY, CDR2 SVGAGI.

This rearrangement joins TRBV6-5 to TRBJ2-2, with 8 bases aligning to TRBD1. CDR1 and CDR2 (germline): MNHEY, SVGAGI. This CDR3 region has 15 residues. Trimming at V came to 2 bases and at J to 6 bases, leaving 5 bases not matched to a gene. CDR3 sequence (DNA): TGTGCCAGCAGTTACGCACAGGGGGACGCCGGGGAGCTGTTTTTT. It is translated as CASSYAQGDAGELFF.

Written as DNA, the CDR3 is TGTGCCAGCAAGGCAGGGGTTTCACCCCTCCACTTT. Its translation is CASKAGVSPLHF. The chain uses TRBV2 and TRBJ1-6; the D gene is possibly TRBD1 (6 bases). CDR3 length: 12 residues. Germline CDR1 and CDR2: SNHLY and FYNNEI. The V end was cut by 7 bases, the J end by 9 bases, with 10 bases between. Full variable domain (missing parts from reference TRBV2 and TRBJ1-6): EPEVTQTPSHQVTQMGQEVILRCVPISNHLYFYWYRQILGQKVEFLVSFYNNEISEKSEIFDDQFSVERPDGSNFTLKIRSTKLEDSAMYFCASKAGVSPLHFGNGTRLTVT.

The CDR3 nucleotides read TGTGCCACCAGTCCCGAGGGGACAGAACGTGAGACCCAGTACTTC. Translation gives CATSPEGTERETQYF. The chain uses TRBV24-1 and TRBJ2-5; 7 bases match TRBD1. After removal of 6 bases from V and 5 bases from J, the junction contained 11 bases not matched to a gene. The germline gives CDR1 KGHDR, CDR2 SFDVKD. CDR3 size: 15 residues.

The chain couples TRBV3-1 (or the pseudogene TRBV3-2) to TRBJ1-2; 10 nucleotides match TRBD1. The CDR3 length is 13 residues. Germline V gene lookup returns CDR1 LGHDT and CDR2 YNNKEL (reference sequence). Germline trimming cut 6 bases from V and 7 bases from J; bases unmatched to any gene: 5. The CDR3 sequence is CASRRQGALGYTF. The CDR3 DNA follows: TGTGCCAGCAGGCGACAGGGGGCGCTTGGCTACACCTTC.

This chain uses TRBV6-6 with TRBJ2-7; 12 bases match TRBD1. The length of the CDR3 is 15 residues. V lost 6 bases and J lost 5; bases outside the gene matches: 8. Germline assignment: CDR1 MNHNY and CDR2 SVGAGI (reference sequence). The CDR3 nucleotides are TGTGCCAGCAGGCCACCGGGACAGGGGGCCCACGAGCAGTACTTC. It translates to CASRPPGQGAHEQYF.

The chain employs TRBV3-1 (or the pseudogene TRBV3-2) and TRBJ2-3, with 8 bases identical to TRBD2. This CDR3 region has 15 residues. Germline V gene lookup returns CDR1 LGHDT and CDR2 YNNKEL (reference sequence). The trim removed 4 bases at V and 4 bases at J, leaving 7 bases unmatched. CDR3 sequence reads: CASSPRTSYADTQYF. CDR3 nucleotide sequence: TGTGCCAGCAGCCCTAGGACTAGCTACGCAGATACGCAGTATTTT.

The J gene is TRBJ1-2, the V gene TRBV2, with D unclear. Germline V gene sequence: CDR1 SNHLY, CDR2 FYNNEI. There are 13 residues in the CDR3. Trimming stripped 6 bases from V and 8 bases from J, with 16 bases between. The CDR3 here is CASREGEVGGYTF. CDR3 nucleotides: TGTGCCAGCAGAGAGGGAGAAGTCGGCGGCTACACCTTC.

The rearrangement links TRBV6-5 to TRBJ1-1; the D gene is possibly TRBD1 (5 bases). V gave up 8 bases and J gave up 6 bases, with 19 bases separating them. Looked up from germline, CDR1 is MNHEY and CDR2 is SVGAGI. CDR3 length equals 14 residues. CDR3 nucleotides: TGTGCCAGCCGAGACCCTATGGGGGGAGCTGAAGCTTTCTTT. This encodes CASRDPMGGAEAFF.

V gene TRBV5-1 combines with J gene TRBJ2-5; 8 bases are shared with TRBD1. The length of the CDR3 is 15 residues. Germline V gene sequence: CDR1 SGHRS, CDR2 YFSETQ. The V and J ends lost 4 bases and 5 bases, in that order; junction bases with no gene match: 10. The CDR3 region has the DNA TGCGCCAGCAGCCCGGGGACAGGACGTGAGGAGACCCAGTACTTC. This gives the protein CASSPGTGREETQYF.

This chain links TRBV25-1 with TRBJ2-7, with D uncertain. Per the germline V gene, CDR1 is MGHDK and CDR2 is SYGVNS. V shed 1 base and J shed 3 bases, with 7 bases lying between them. The CDR3 sequence is 13 residues long. The CDR3 DNA sequence: TGTGCCAGCAGTGAATCCGTTTACTACGAGCAGTACTTC. Translation gives CASSESVYYEQYF.

This clone was seen just once. The chain employs TRBV7-8 and TRBJ1-5, with D uncertain. Germline V gene sequence: CDR1 SGHVS, CDR2 FQNEAQ. There are 14 residues in the CDR3. With 8 bases removed from V and 3 bases from J, the gap between germline ends came to 14 bases. The CDR3 nucleotides read TGTGCCAGCGGTAAATACAGTATCAATCAGCCCCAGCATTTT. Amino acids: CASGKYSINQPQHF.

This clone was detected only once. CDR3 coding DNA: TGTGCCAGCAGGCGAGGTGGTGGAGGGACTCTCCACTTT. Residues: CASRRGGGGTLHF. The V and J genes are TRBV28 and TRBJ1-6, with D possibly being TRBD1 (5 bases). This CDR3 contains 13 residues. Deletions cut 6 bases from V and 16 bases from J, with 19 bases between. From germline, CDR1 is MDHEN and CDR2 SYDVKM.

This clone occurred a few times. The J gene is TRBJ2-2, the V gene TRBV7-9; 9 positions agree with TRBD1. With 5 bases clipped from V and 2 bases from J, the junction kept 6 bases outside the gene matches. The CDR3 runs to 16 residues. Germline V lookup: CDR1 SEHNR, CDR2 FQNEAQ (reference sequence). CDR3 amino acids: CASSHEQGANTGELFF. The CDR3 DNA reads TGTGCCAGCAGCCACGAACAGGGGGCAAACACCGGGGAGCTGTTTTTT.